These 22 T cell receptor beta chains share one sample of origin, sequenced in a study of post-analysis software for immune sequencing data. Whole-study findings and limits: Included in a set of several TRBV segments more frequent in patients than controls were TRBV5-6, TRBV5-1 and TRBV20-1.

These receptors have no known antigen. cDNA libraries for TCR beta contained unique molecular identifiers. TCRdb re-called the PCR reads through MiXCR, storing one row per CDR3 protein. The sample shows around 440,000 distinct CDR3 sequences, under 55% of them seen only once. Source material: blood. These receptors were obtained from a girl under 18 with multiple sclerosis.

The chain employs TRBV5-4 and TRBJ2-1; D possibly corresponds to TRBD2 (6 bases). Germline lookup yields CDR1 SGHNT and CDR2 YYREEE (reference sequence). The V and J ends lost 0 bases and 5 bases respectively, with 18 bases between them. CDR3 length: 17 residues. CDR3 region: CASSLGILGLGNNEQFF. CDR3 nucleotides: TGTGCCAGCAGCTTGGGGATATTGGGACTCGGCAACAATGAGCAGTTCTTC.

This clonotype turned up a few times. This sequence joins TRBV5-5 and TRBJ2-1; no clear D. The CDR3 extends over 11 amino acids. In germline, CDR1 is SGHKS, CDR2 YYEKEE (reference sequence). Trimming stripped 6 bases from V and 8 bases from J, with 9 bases between. The CDR3 bases are TGTGCCAGCACTTATGTCGATGAGCAGTTCTTC. It codes for CASTYVDEQFF.

This clonotype has only a few counts. The rearrangement links TRBV7-9 to TRBJ2-7; possibly TRBD1 for D (6 bases). V was shortened by 8 bases and J by 4 bases, with 24 bases between the two germline ends. Germline V gene lookup returns CDR1 SEHNR and CDR2 FQNEAQ (reference sequence). This CDR3 is 16 amino acids long. CDR3 region: CASGASRDTLSYEQYF. The CDR3 DNA reads as TGTGCCAGCGGAGCTTCCCGGGACACCCTATCTTACGAGCAGTACTTC. The full variable domain, in which reference TRBV7-9 and TRBJ2-7 provide the parts outside the CDR3, is DTGVSQNPRHKITKRGQNVTFRCDPISEHNRLYWYRQTLGQGPEFLTYFQNEAQLEKSRLLSDRFSAERPKGSFSTLEIQRTEQGDSAMYLCASGASRDTLSYEQYFGPGTRLTVT.

The chain combines TRBV6-5 with TRBJ1-1; 9 positions match TRBD1. This CDR3 has 15 amino acids. Trimming at V came to 6 bases and at J to 3 bases, leaving 8 bases not matched to a gene. Per the germline V gene, CDR1 is MNHEY and CDR2 is SVGAGI. CDR3: CASRYRGLSDTEAFF. CDR3 DNA sequence: TGTGCCAGCAGGTACAGGGGGCTATCGGACACTGAAGCTTTCTTT.

The chain links TRBV20-1 to TRBJ2-5; D gene uncertain. With the DNA end fitting TRBJ2-7 better, the J assignment may be wrong. The CDR3 runs 13 residues. Germline V gene data show CDR1 as DFQATT and CDR2 as SNEGSKA (reference sequence). CDR3: CSARDTHGYEQYF. The CDR3 nucleotides are TGCAGTGCTAGAGATACGCACGGCTACGAGCAGTACTTC.

CDR3 amino acids: CASSQGLTRGQIYEQYF. CDR3 bases: TGCGCCAGCAGCCAAGGGCTTACACGTGGACAAATCTACGAGCAGTACTTC. J is TRBJ2-7 and V is TRBV4-3, with D tentatively TRBD1 (5 bases). Trimming pared 1 base from V and 3 bases from J, leaving 19 bases between. Germline CDR1 and CDR2: LGHNA and YSLEER. This CDR3 comprises 17 residues.

This clonotype was counted a few times. The chain joins TRBV20-1 to TRBJ1-5, with D hard to call. This CDR3 has 15 amino acids. Germline values: CDR1 DFQATT, CDR2 SNEGSKA (reference sequence). V was trimmed by 0 bases and J by 1 base, leaving 10 bases between them. The CDR3 bases are TGCAGTGCTAGAGATCTCGGGTTCAGCAATCAGCCCCAGCATTTT. This encodes CSARDLGFSNQPQHF.

J is TRBJ2-5 and V is TRBV5-1; 7 positions agree with TRBD1. The CDR3 extends over 17 amino acids. With V trimmed by 8 bases and J by 2 bases, 18 bases remained unmatched. Germline CDR1 and CDR2: SGHRS and YFSETQ. The CDR3 is CARERDPKDRPQETQYF. In nucleotides, the CDR3 is TGCGCCAGGGAACGGGATCCGAAGGACAGGCCACAAGAGACCCAGTACTTC.

V usage is TRBV25-1 and J usage is TRBJ2-3, with 7 positions matching TRBD2. Germline values: CDR1 MGHDK, CDR2 SYGVNS. This CDR3 is built from 18 residues. J was trimmed by 0 bases and V by 3 bases; bases with no gene match: 12. The DNA for the CDR3 is TGTGCCAGCAGTGAGTGGGATGAAGCGGGATGGAGCACAGATACGCAGTATTTT. Translation gives CASSEWDEAGWSTDTQYF.

The chain combines TRBV29-1 with TRBJ1-1, with TRBD1 as a possible D gene (5 bases). The CDR3 covers 14 residues. The germline V gene has CDR1 SQVTM and CDR2 ANQGSEA. Trimming shortened V by 6 bases and J by 4 bases, and 18 bases separated the two germline ends. CDR3 protein: CSVGGGGAGTEAFF. DNA of the CDR3: TGCAGCGTGGGCGGGGGAGGGGCCGGCACTGAAGCTTTCTTT.

This sequence joins TRBV29-1 and TRBJ2-7; D is perhaps TRBD2 (5 bases). Germline lookup yields CDR1 SQVTM and CDR2 ANQGSEA. Between the trimmed V and J ends, which lost 4 bases and 0 bases, there was a span of 10 bases. CDR3 size: 13 residues. Written as DNA, the CDR3 is TGCAGCGTTGGCTTTGAGGGCTCCTACGAGCAGTACTTC. This sequence encodes CSVGFEGSYEQYF.

Only a few counts were recorded for this clonotype. The gene calls are TRBV6-2 or TRBV6-3 and TRBJ2-6; D is uncertain. CDR3 length equals 14 residues. From germline, CDR1 is MNHEY and CDR2 SVGEGT. Deletions cut 6 bases from V and 4 bases from J, with 10 bases between. CDR3 nucleotides: TGTGCCAGCAGCACAGCCGCCGGGGCCAACGTCCTGACTTTC. Its protein product is CASSTAAGANVLTF.

The rearrangement uses TRBV5-6 and TRBJ2-5; no clear D. The J call may be wrong; the DNA end is better matched by TRBJ2-7. This CDR3 has 12 amino acids. Germline CDR1 SGHDT, CDR2 YYEEEE. Here the CDR3 DNA reads TGTGCCAGCAGCTTGGCGGAGCGCGAGCAGTACTTC. Translation: CASSLAEREQYF.

The chain uses TRBV18 and TRBJ2-7; TRBD1 matches at 7 bases. In germline, CDR1 is KGHSH, CDR2 LQKENI. Trimming cost V 0 bases and J 4 bases; bases outside gene matches: 6. This CDR3 is built from 15 residues. For the CDR3, the DNA is TGTGCCAGCTCACCACCGGGGCAGGGGGAGTACGAGCAGTACTTC. This gives the protein CASSPPGQGEYEQYF.

This clonotype was counted a few times. CDR3 in amino acids: CASSPPSAAKNIQYF. CDR3 sequence (DNA): TGTGCCAGCAGTCCCCCTAGCGCGGCCAAAAACATTCAGTACTTC. The chain couples TRBV12-3 or TRBV12-4 to TRBJ2-4, with a weak D call TRBD2 (6 bases). The CDR3 sequence is 15 residues long. V was trimmed by 5 bases and J by 1 base, leaving 12 bases between them.

The CDR3 region has the DNA TGCAGTGCGCCACTAGGCCAGGGAAACATTCAGTACTTC. This codes for CSAPLGQGNIQYF. The chain uses TRBV20-1 and TRBJ2-4; D is possibly TRBD1 or TRBD2 (5 bases each). CDR1 and CDR2 from the germline V gene are DFQATT and SNEGSKA (reference sequence). Trimming took off 6 bases at V and 6 bases at J, with 15 bases between the two ends. The CDR3 covers 13 residues.

The J gene is TRBJ1-5, the V gene TRBV28, with 9 nucleotides matching TRBD1. The CDR3 covers 17 residues. Trimming at V came to 0 bases and at J to 6 bases, leaving 9 bases not matched to a gene. Germline V gene lookup returns CDR1 MDHEN and CDR2 SYDVKM. For the CDR3, the DNA is TGTGCCAGCAGTTTATGGGACAGGGGACCGGTGGCTCAGCCCCAGCATTTT. As protein: CASSLWDRGPVAQPQHF.

This sequence joins TRBV11-2 and TRBJ2-3; D perhaps matches TRBD2 (6 bases). CDR3 length equals 15 residues. The V end lost 3 bases, the J end lost 0 bases, and 10 bases lay between the germline ends. CDR1 is SGHAT, CDR2 FQNNGV, per germline. Here the CDR3 reads CASSFNSGSTDTQYF. The CDR3 nucleotides are TGTGCCAGCAGCTTTAATAGCGGAAGCACAGATACGCAGTATTTT.

This clonotype was counted between two and nine times. The rearrangement links TRBV6-6 to TRBJ2-3; D gene unclear. The V end lost 6 bases, the J end lost 3 bases, and 19 bases lay between the germline ends. This CDR3 comprises 16 residues. Germline CDR1 reads MNHNY; CDR2 reads SVGAGI (reference sequence). The chain's CDR3 is CASRPPTLTETDTQYF. The CDR3 DNA reads TGTGCCAGCAGACCCCCAACCTTGACGGAGACAGATACGCAGTATTTT.

V is TRBV19 and J is TRBJ2-1, with 8 bases fitting TRBD2. J gave up 2 bases and V 5 bases, and 5 bases lay outside the gene matches. Germline loops: CDR1 LNHDA, CDR2 SQIVND (reference sequence). This CDR3 contains 15 residues. The CDR3 protein is CASSGQRGTYNEQFF. CDR3 in DNA: TGTGCCAGTAGTGGGCAGCGGGGGACCTACAATGAGCAGTTCTTC.

The V call is TRBV6-5, the J call TRBJ2-7; maybe TRBD2 (7 bases). Per germline, CDR1 MNHEY and CDR2 SVGAGI. Trimming pared 6 bases from V and 3 bases from J, leaving 15 bases between. The CDR3 has 14 amino acids. CDR3 nucleotide sequence: TGTGCCAGCAGCCCGGGGGGCTGGGGCTACGAGCAGTACTTC. This encodes CASSPGGWGYEQYF.

With regard to this clonotype: A much larger clone is a single base away; this may be a read error. The V gene is TRBV28, the J gene TRBJ2-7; D is undetermined. In germline, CDR1 is MDHEN, CDR2 SYDVKM. Trimming pared 6 bases from V and 0 bases from J, leaving 6 bases between. The CDR3 is 12 amino acids. CDR3 bases: TGTGCCAGCAGCCAGAACTCCTACGAGCAGTACTTC. Translated: CASSQNSYEQYF.